Following are 12 T cell receptor beta chains from one sample sequenced in a study of T cell changes during pregnancy in multiple sclerosis. Generated by immunoSEQ multiplex PCR, the TCRdb table keeps only in-frame clones and is missing some. This table holds almost 35,000 clones, approximately 87% found once. The sample was CD8+ T cells from peripheral blood mononuclear cells, taken after pregnancy. These receptors all stem from a female donor with multiple sclerosis, enrolled in a pregnancy study.

The chain employs TRBV29-1 and TRBJ2-7; 9 bases fit TRBD1. This CDR3 spans 14 amino acids. After removal of 5 bases from V and 5 bases from J, the junction contained 10 bases not matched to a gene. Looked up from germline, CDR1 is SQVTM and CDR2 is ANQGSEA. CDR3 sequence: CSVFAGTGPDEQYF. The CDR3 nucleotides are TGCAGCGTTTTCGCCGGGACAGGGCCCGACGAGCAGTACTTC.

This clone was recorded only once. The chain is built from TRBV6-4 and TRBJ2-1; TRBD1 agrees at 8 bases. The CDR3 has 12 residues. Germline V gene lookup returns CDR1 MRHNA and CDR2 SNTAGT. V lost 3 bases and J lost 14; bases outside the gene matches: 6. CDR3 DNA: TGTGCCAGCAGTGATACACACAGGGGGGAGTTCTTC. It is translated as CASSDTHRGEFF.

This sequence joins TRBV9 and TRBJ2-1; 11 nucleotides agree with TRBD2. With V trimmed by 3 bases and J by 6 bases, 8 bases remained unmatched. The CDR3 is 16 residues long. Germline assignment: CDR1 SGDLS and CDR2 YYNGEE. CDR3 protein: CASSGRTSGGPNEQFF. CDR3 coding DNA: TGTGCCAGCAGCGGCCGAACTAGCGGGGGTCCCAATGAGCAGTTCTTC.

The chain recombines TRBV19 with TRBJ2-1; 8 bases align to TRBD1. Germline values: CDR1 LNHDA, CDR2 SQIVND (reference sequence). This CDR3 comprises 13 residues. V trimming: 7 bases; J trimming: 6 bases; junction bases outside the gene matches: 5. The CDR3 DNA reads as TGTGCCAGTAACCCAGGGGGCTTCAATGAGCAGTTCTTC. Translated, it gives CASNPGGFNEQFF.

This chain uses TRBV5-4 with TRBJ2-5, with D possibly being TRBD1 (6 bases). This CDR3 contains 17 residues. V lost 0 bases and J 5 bases, leaving 20 bases between the germline ends. Germline CDR1 is SGHNT and CDR2 is YYREEE (reference sequence). CDR3 nucleotides: TGTGCCAGCAGCTTGGAGTTTCAGGGGCTAAGGTCGGAGACCCAGTACTTC. Amino acids: CASSLEFQGLRSETQYF.

The chain joins TRBV4-3 to TRBJ2-7, with 8 bases fitting TRBD1. The germline CDR1 and CDR2 sequences are LGHNA and YSLEER. The CDR3 length is 14 residues. Losses at the gene ends were 3 bases for V and 0 bases for J; bases not matched to a gene: 1. CDR3 in DNA: TGCGCCAGCAGCCAGACAGGGGACTCCTACGAGCAGTACTTC. This translates into CASSQTGDSYEQYF.

V is TRBV25-1 and J is TRBJ2-1, with D possibly being TRBD2 (5 bases). This CDR3 contains 15 residues. Trimming removed 1 base at V and 4 bases at J, with 11 bases between. CDR1 and CDR2 from the germline V gene are MGHDK and SYGVNS. The CDR3 sequence: CASSEWESSYNEQFF. For the CDR3, the DNA is TGTGCCAGCAGTGAATGGGAGAGTAGTTACAATGAGCAGTTCTTC.

This clone occurred once. The gene calls are TRBV7-8 and TRBJ2-7; possible D gene TRBD1, 6 bases. The CDR3 has 14 residues. From germline, CDR1 is SGHVS and CDR2 FQNEAQ. With 3 bases removed from V and 1 base from J, the gap between germline ends came to 10 bases. The CDR3 here is CASSFAGASYEQYF. In DNA form, the CDR3 reads TGTGCCAGCAGCTTCGCAGGGGCGTCCTACGAGCAGTACTTC. Complete variable domain (other parts from reference TRBV7-8 and TRBJ2-7): GAGVSQSPRYKVAKRGQDVALRCDPISGHVSLFWYQQALGQGPEFLTYFQNEAQLDKSGLPSDRFFAERPEGSVSTLKIQRTQQEDSAVYLCASSFAGASYEQYFGPGTRLTVT.

The chain employs TRBV5-1 and TRBJ2-6; 11 bases fit TRBD1. The CDR3 runs 20 residues. Trimming removed 4 bases from V and 0 bases from J; junction bases left unmatched: 12. CDR1 and CDR2 (germline): SGHRS, YFSETQ. The CDR3 DNA sequence: TGCGCCAGCAGCACGCTGGACAGGGGGCGGGTGTTCTCTGGGGCCAACGTCCTGACTTTC. Amino acids: CASSTLDRGRVFSGANVLTF.

The chain joins TRBV7-3 to TRBJ2-2; TRBD1 matches 7 bases. This CDR3 spans 14 amino acids. CDR1 and CDR2 (germline): SGHTA, FQGTGA. Losses at the gene ends were 5 bases for V and 7 bases for J; bases not matched to a gene: 7. In DNA, the CDR3 is TGTGCCAGCAGCGCCGACAGGGATGACGGGGAGCTGTTTTTT. Translating it yields CASSADRDDGELFF.

This clone was seen only a few times. The chain couples TRBV6-4 to TRBJ1-2; TRBD1 matches at 8 bases. CDR3 size: 15 residues. V lost 3 bases and J lost 4; bases outside the gene matches: 7. Germline CDR1 is MRHNA and CDR2 is SNTAGT. The CDR3 DNA reads TGTGCCAGCAGTGAAGGGTTGGACAGGGCCTATGGCTACACCTTC. It encodes CASSEGLDRAYGYTF.

The CDR3 spells CASTGDRVSNQPQHF. DNA of the CDR3: TGTGCCAGCACAGGGGACAGGGTGAGCAATCAGCCCCAGCATTTT. J is TRBJ1-5 and V is TRBV6-4; the match to TRBD1 covers 9 bases. This CDR3 contains 15 residues. CDR1 MRHNA and CDR2 SNTAGT come from the germline V gene. The V segment lost 7 bases and the J segment 1 base; nucleotides outside the gene matches: 5.